A single sample is the source of the 26 T cell receptor beta chains below, sequenced in a study of cytomegalovirus exposure and HLA in healthy donors. This PCR relied on a set of 60 Vbeta primers and 13 Jbeta primers. TCRdb's table, derived via immunoSEQ multiplex PCR, lists solely in-frame clones and lacks some. The sample records under 250,000 clones, around 77% being singletons. What was sequenced was PBMCs. Receptor source: a man aged 30-40 years in good health and CMV-seronegative.

The V gene is TRBV15, the J gene TRBJ2-5; the D is unclear. This CDR3 has 10 amino acids. The V gene lost 8 bases and the J gene lost 3 bases, with 4 bases spanning the gap. Germline V CDR1 and CDR2: LNHNV, YYDKDF (reference sequence). CDR3 sequence: CATEKETQYF. In nucleotides, the CDR3 is TGTGCCACCGAGAAAGAGACCCAGTACTTC.

The J gene is TRBJ1-5, the V gene TRBV10-3, with D hard to call. Trimming took off 0 bases at V and 4 bases at J, with 7 bases between the two ends. The CDR3 spans 14 residues. Germline V gives CDR1 ENHRY, CDR2 SYGVKD. The CDR3 coding sequence is TGTGCCATCAGTGAGTCGAGCGGGAATCAGCCCCAGCATTTT. Translation: CAISESSGNQPQHF.

The chain links TRBV28 to TRBJ2-2; a possible D gene is TRBD2 (6 bases). CDR1 and CDR2 (germline): MDHEN, SYDVKM. Trimming took 3 bases from V and 1 from J, leaving 12 bases between them. This CDR3 spans 16 amino acids. CDR3 sequence: CASSLRVGGNTGELFF. The CDR3 DNA reads TGTGCCAGCAGTTTGCGGGTGGGGGGGAACACCGGGGAGCTGTTTTTT. Using reference TRBV28 and TRBJ2-2 for the parts outside the CDR3, the full variable domain is DVKVTQSSRYLVKRTGEKVFLECVQDMDHENMFWYRQDPGLGLRLIYFSYDVKMKEKGDIPEGYSVSREKKERFSLILESASTNQTSMYLCASSLRVGGNTGELFFGEGSRLTVL.

The chain carries TRBV11-2 and TRBJ1-1; D gene ambiguous. This CDR3 region has 13 residues. CDR1 is SGHAT, CDR2 FQNNGV, per germline. Trimming took 3 bases from V and 5 from J, leaving 10 bases between them. CDR3 nucleotides: TGTGCCAGCAGCTTTGAGGTCAAGACTGAAGCTTTCTTT. Its protein product is CASSFEVKTEAFF.

Comments on this clone: A junction boundary mismatches the germline segment, possibly from a read error. The V and J genes are TRBV5-1 and TRBJ2-7; 7 bases match TRBD2. Germline assignment: CDR1 SGHRS and CDR2 YFSETQ. The CDR3 is made up of 16 amino acids. The CDR3 protein is CAISLPWVAGGHEQYF. The CDR3 coding sequence is TGCGCCATCAGCTTGCCGTGGGTAGCGGGTGGCCACGAGCAGTACTTC.

CDR3 bases: TGTGCCAGCAACGCGATAGCCCGTAACAGGGGAGTACCTGAAAAACTGTTTTTT. Residues: CASNAIARNRGVPEKLFF. The chain uses TRBV7-6 and TRBJ1-4, with 7 bases lining up with TRBD1. CDR1 is SGHVS, CDR2 FNYEAQ, per germline. CDR3 length: 18 residues. V gave up 7 bases and J gave up 7 bases; unmatched junction bases: 21.

V is TRBV4-1 and J is TRBJ2-1; a possible D gene is TRBD2 (5 bases). With 4 bases removed from V and 0 bases from J, the gap between germline ends came to 13 bases. Looked up from germline, CDR1 is MGHRA and CDR2 is YSYEKL. This CDR3 spans 16 amino acids. CDR3 sequence reads: CASSRAGMSSYNEQFF. Here the CDR3 DNA reads TGCGCCAGCAGCCGGGCCGGGATGAGCTCCTACAATGAGCAGTTCTTC.

This clone was seen more than once but under ten times. This chain links TRBV5-4 with TRBJ2-3; D may be TRBD2 (5 bases). CDR1 and CDR2 (germline): SGHNT, YYREEE (reference sequence). V was shortened by 2 bases and J by 7 bases, with 23 bases between the two germline ends. This CDR3 region has 17 residues. CDR3 in DNA: TGTGCCAGCAGCTTTCCTCGAACCCTAACAAGGACTCATACGCAGTATTTT. Its translation: CASSFPRTLTRTHTQYF.

V is TRBV7-3 and J is TRBJ2-1, with D possibly being TRBD1 (7 bases). CDR1 and CDR2 from the germline V gene are SGHTA and FQGTGA. Trimming took 0 bases from V and 0 from J, leaving 9 bases between them. CDR3 length equals 16 residues. In nucleotides, the CDR3 is TGTGCCAGCAGCTTAACTCAGGGGGGCTCCTACAATGAGCAGTTCTTC. The encoded protein is CASSLTQGGSYNEQFF.

DNA of the CDR3: TGTGCCAGCAGCCAAGAGGACAGGTGGAACAGCTCCTACGAGCAGTACTTC. Its protein product is CASSQEDRWNSSYEQYF. V and J are TRBV4-2 and TRBJ2-7; the match to TRBD1 covers 7 bases. CDR3 length: 17 amino acids. Germline trimming cut 0 bases from V and 0 bases from J; bases unmatched to any gene: 8. CDR1 and CDR2 (germline): LGHNA, YNFKEQ.

This clone appeared a few times. The chain has TRBV4-2 and TRBJ2-7; TRBD2 aligns across 15 bases. Unmatched junction bases numbered 8, after V lost 5 bases and J lost 0 bases. The CDR3 runs 18 residues. Germline assignment: CDR1 LGHNA and CDR2 YNFKEQ. The CDR3 DNA reads as TGTGCCAGCAGCTCGCGGACTAGCGGGAGGGCCTTCTCCTACGAGCAGTACTTC. It codes for CASSSRTSGRAFSYEQYF.

The rearrangement links TRBV4-2 to TRBJ2-7, with D perhaps matching TRBD2 (6 bases). Germline V gene lookup returns CDR1 LGHNA and CDR2 YNFKEQ. The CDR3 has 15 residues. V lost 4 bases and J lost 0, with 13 bases in between. The CDR3 nucleotides are TGTGCCAGCAGCCGGGCCGGGACTGACTCCTACGAGCAGTACTTC. Its protein product is CASSRAGTDSYEQYF.

The rearrangement links TRBV2 to TRBJ1-2; D gene uncertain. Looked up from germline, CDR1 is SNHLY and CDR2 is FYNNEI. There are 12 residues in the CDR3. The V end lost 8 bases, the J end lost 7 bases, and 14 bases lay between the germline ends. CDR3 nucleotides: TGTGCCAGCCGCAACGAACGGGGTGGCTACACCTTC. Residues: CASRNERGGYTF.

The V gene is TRBV6-5, the J gene TRBJ1-3; D is possibly TRBD1 (6 bases). Per germline, CDR1 MNHEY and CDR2 SVGAGI. This CDR3 comprises 13 residues. Deletions cut 6 bases from V and 2 bases from J, with 8 bases between. CDR3 region: CASRQGTGNTIYF. As DNA, the CDR3 is TGTGCCAGCAGACAGGGTACTGGAAACACCATATATTTT.

The chain recombines TRBV5-4 with TRBJ2-5; 8 nucleotides line up with TRBD1. Germline V CDR1 and CDR2: SGHNT, YYREEE (reference sequence). This CDR3 has 15 amino acids. V dropped 4 bases and J dropped 1; count of bases not matched to a gene: 6. The CDR3 DNA follows: TGTGCCAGCAGCCCGCCCGGACAGGGCCAAGAGACCCAGTACTTC. Residues: CASSPPGQGQETQYF.

V is TRBV25-1 and J is TRBJ2-1, with 7 bases lining up with TRBD2. The CDR3 totals 16 residues. Germline CDR1 MGHDK, CDR2 SYGVNS. Germline trimming cut 1 base from V and 9 bases from J; bases unmatched to any gene: 12. The CDR3, as DNA: TGTGCCAGCAGTGAATTTAAGGGAGGGGTCCAGGGTGAGCAGTTCTTC. Translated, it gives CASSEFKGGVQGEQFF. Complete variable domain (other parts from reference TRBV25-1 and TRBJ2-1): EADIYQTPRYLVIGTGKKITLECSQTMGHDKMYWYQQDPGMELHLIHYSYGVNSTEKGDLSSESTVSRIRTEHFPLTLESARPSHTSQYLCASSEFKGGVQGEQFFGPGTRLTVL.

The chain's CDR3 is CASSLKREGLGGELFF. CDR3 sequence (DNA): TGTGCCAGCAGCTTGAAACGGGAGGGCCTCGGCGGGGAGCTGTTTTTT. The chain couples TRBV7-9 to TRBJ2-2, with 8 nucleotides matching TRBD2. The trim removed 3 bases at V and 7 bases at J, leaving 10 bases unmatched. Germline V gives CDR1 SEHNR, CDR2 FQNEAQ (reference sequence). The CDR3 is 16 residues long.

This chain joins TRBV10-1 and TRBJ2-1; 11 nucleotides agree with TRBD2. Germline V gene sequence: CDR1 WNHNN, CDR2 SYGVQD (reference sequence). J gave up 4 bases and V 0 bases, and 2 bases lay outside the gene matches. The CDR3 is 16 residues long. The CDR3 DNA follows: TGCGCCAGCAGTGAGTCGGGGACTAGCGGATACAATGAGCAGTTCTTC. The encoded protein is CASSESGTSGYNEQFF.

The V and J genes are TRBV14 and TRBJ1-1, with D perhaps TRBD1 (6 bases). Trimming removed 3 bases from V and 3 bases from J, with 11 bases in between. The CDR3 consists of 14 residues. Germline CDR1 reads SGHDN; CDR2 reads FVKESK. DNA for the CDR3: TGTGCCAGCAGCCAGGGGGCCAGGGACACTGAAGCTTTCTTT. This gives the protein CASSQGARDTEAFF.

This chain uses TRBV27 with TRBJ1-5; 7 bases align to TRBD1. The junction had 10 bases not matched to a gene; V was cut back by 5 bases and J by 3 bases. The germline V gene encodes CDR1 MNHEY and CDR2 SMNVEV (reference sequence). This CDR3 is 16 amino acids long. The CDR3 nucleotides read TGTGCCAGCAGTCCCCTAACAGGGGACCCCAATCAGCCCCAGCATTTT. This codes for CASSPLTGDPNQPQHF.

The chain joins TRBV9 to TRBJ2-1; 10 nucleotides match TRBD2. V lost 3 bases to trimming and J lost 3 bases; unmatched junction nucleotides: 3. This CDR3 has 15 residues. Germline V gene lookup returns CDR1 SGDLS and CDR2 YYNGEE. The DNA of the CDR3 is TGTGCCAGCAGCGCCCGGACTAGCGGCTACAATGAGCAGTTCTTC. It is translated as CASSARTSGYNEQFF. The full variable domain, rest sourced from reference TRBV9 and TRBJ2-1, is DSGVTQTPKHLITATGQRVTLRCSPRSGDLSVYWYQQSLDQGLQFLIQYYNGEERAKGNILERFSAQQFPDLHSELNLSSLELGDSALYFCASSARTSGYNEQFFGPGTRLTVL.

This chain uses TRBV18 with TRBJ2-2, with D hard to call. Per germline, CDR1 KGHSH and CDR2 LQKENI. The V and J ends lost 0 bases and 1 base respectively, with 6 bases between them. The CDR3 consists of 15 residues. DNA of the CDR3: TGTGCCAGCTCACCACCAACGGTGAACACCGGGGAGCTGTTTTTT. Translating it yields CASSPPTVNTGELFF.

As regards this clone: Likely a read error: the CDR3 ends without its conserved phenylalanine or tryptophan. V and J are TRBV10-3 and TRBJ2-7; D is possibly TRBD1 (6 bases). There are 15 residues in the CDR3. Trimming cost V 7 bases and J 0 bases, with 16 bases left between them. CDR1 is ENHRY, CDR2 SYGVKD, per germline. The chain's CDR3 is CAIMGTRTASYEQYL. The CDR3 DNA reads as TGTGCCATCATGGGGACACGGACCGCCTCCTACGAGCAGTACCTC.

This chain uses TRBV25-1 with TRBJ2-7; possible D gene TRBD1, 6 bases. The germline CDR1 and CDR2 sequences are MGHDK and SYGVNS. V gave up 5 bases and J gave up 3 bases, with 11 bases separating them. The CDR3 contains 13 residues. CDR3 amino acids: CASSNRDNYEQYF. CDR3 DNA: TGTGCCAGCAGTAACCGGGACAACTACGAGCAGTACTTC.

This sequence joins TRBV6-5 and TRBJ2-1; D might be TRBD2 (6 bases). This CDR3 comprises 14 residues. Trimming cost V 7 bases and J 12 bases, with 22 bases left between them. Germline CDR1 and CDR2: MNHEY and SVGAGI. CDR3 region: CASTPRSGELPQFF. CDR3 sequence (DNA): TGTGCCAGCACTCCAAGGTCGGGGGAGTTGCCGCAGTTCTTC.

V is TRBV29-1 and J is TRBJ2-7, with 7 bases matching TRBD1. Germline V lookup: CDR1 SQVTM, CDR2 ANQGSEA. This CDR3 comprises 14 residues. The V segment lost 6 bases and the J segment 2 bases; nucleotides outside the gene matches: 10. CDR3 protein: CSVTRTGEAYEQYF. The CDR3 DNA sequence: TGCAGCGTCACTAGAACAGGGGAAGCCTACGAGCAGTACTTC.